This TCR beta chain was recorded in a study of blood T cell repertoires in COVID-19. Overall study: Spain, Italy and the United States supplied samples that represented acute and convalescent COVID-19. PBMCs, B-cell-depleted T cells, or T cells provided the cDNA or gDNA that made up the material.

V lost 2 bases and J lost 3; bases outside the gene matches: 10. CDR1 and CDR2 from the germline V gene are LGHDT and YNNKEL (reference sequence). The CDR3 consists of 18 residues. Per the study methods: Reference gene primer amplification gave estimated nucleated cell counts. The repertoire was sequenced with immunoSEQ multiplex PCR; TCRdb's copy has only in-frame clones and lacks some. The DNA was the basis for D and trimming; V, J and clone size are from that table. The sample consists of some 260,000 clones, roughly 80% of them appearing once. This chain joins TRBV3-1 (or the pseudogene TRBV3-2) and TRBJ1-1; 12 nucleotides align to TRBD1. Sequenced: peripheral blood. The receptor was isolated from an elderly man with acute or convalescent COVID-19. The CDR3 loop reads CASSQTPGQGAKYTEAFF. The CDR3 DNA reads TGTGCCAGCAGCCAAACACCGGGACAGGGGGCGAAATACACTGAAGCTTTCTTT.